What follows are 20 T cell receptor beta chains derived from one specimen sequenced in a study of blood T cell repertoires in COVID-19. Clones were read by immunoSEQ multiplex PCR, and TCRdb kept only the in-frame ones, dropping some. This sample has 250,000 or so clones; about 83% occur once, and the top ten carry over 1.5%. The source material was peripheral blood. The receptor source for this set is a woman aged 40 to 50 who had recovered from COVID-19.

V gene TRBV10-3 combines with J gene TRBJ2-7; tentatively, D is TRBD1 (6 bases). Germline values: CDR1 ENHRY, CDR2 SYGVKD. The CDR3 runs to 11 residues. Trimming took off 6 bases at V and 3 bases at J, with 6 bases between the two ends. CDR3 sequence (DNA): TGTGCCATCAGGACAGGCTACGAGCAGTACTTC. It encodes CAIRTGYEQYF.

As DNA, the CDR3 is TGTGCCAGCAGCTTAGAGTCGCGAGGCGGGGCTTATGGCTACACCTTC. It specifies CASSLESRGGAYGYTF. This rearrangement joins TRBV7-8 to TRBJ1-2, with a possible D match to TRBD1 (5 bases). Germline V lookup: CDR1 SGHVS, CDR2 FQNEAQ. The CDR3 loop spans 16 amino acids. The germline V and J ends were trimmed by 1 base and 5 bases, with 17 bases remaining between them. The whole variable domain, remainder taken from reference TRBV7-8 and TRBJ1-2, is GAGVSQSPRYKVAKRGQDVALRCDPISGHVSLFWYQQALGQGPEFLTYFQNEAQLDKSGLPSDRFFAERPEGSVSTLKIQRTQQEDSAVYLCASSLESRGGAYGYTFGSGTRLTVV.

The chain uses TRBV16 and TRBJ1-2, with D possibly matching TRBD1 (6 bases). Trimming shortened V by 2 bases and J by 7 bases, and 20 bases separated the two germline ends. Germline CDR1 is KGHSY and CDR2 is FQNENV. The CDR3 has 16 residues. CDR3 nucleotide sequence: TGTGCCAGCAGCCAAGACGCACAGGGAGATCTATCTGGCTACACCTTC. It specifies CASSQDAQGDLSGYTF.

The chain couples TRBV6-1 to TRBJ1-1; D is ambiguous. The CDR3 sequence is 13 residues long. CDR1 and CDR2 (germline): MNHNS, SASEGT. V was shortened by 1 base and J by 11 bases, with 14 bases between the two germline ends. CDR3 nucleotides: TGTGCCAGCAGTGAAGGGGAACAAAGAGGGGCTTTCTTT. This translates into CASSEGEQRGAFF.

The CDR3 protein is CASSLSSQRGAEQFF. The CDR3 DNA reads TGTGCCAGCAGTTTATCAAGCCAGCGGGGGGCTGAGCAGTTCTTC. The chain is built from TRBV27 and TRBJ2-1, with 9 nucleotides matching TRBD2. This CDR3 has 15 residues. V gave up 0 bases and J gave up 9 bases; unmatched junction bases: 6. Germline CDR1 is MNHEY and CDR2 is SMNVEV (reference sequence).

This clone turned up a few times. The chain employs TRBV4-2 and TRBJ2-2; a possible D gene is TRBD1 (6 bases). The CDR3 runs to 15 residues. In germline, CDR1 is LGHNA, CDR2 YNFKEQ. Trimming pared 0 bases from V and 6 bases from J, leaving 11 bases between. The CDR3 DNA reads as TGTGCCAGCAGCCAAGACAGGGGCTCGGCCGGGGAGCTGTTTTTT. Encoded protein: CASSQDRGSAGELFF.

This clone occurred a few times. The V gene is TRBV4-2, the J gene TRBJ1-4; maybe TRBD1 (6 bases). CDR1 LGHNA and CDR2 YNFKEQ come from the germline V gene. The CDR3 is 15 residues long. The germline V and J ends were trimmed by 1 base and 5 bases, with 11 bases remaining between them. In DNA, the CDR3 is TGTGCCAGCAGCCAAGGGACAGTACTAAATGAAAAACTGTTTTTT. Translating it yields CASSQGTVLNEKLFF.

The V and J genes are TRBV7-2 and TRBJ1-3, with 7 bases lining up with TRBD1. V shed 6 bases, J shed 2 bases, and the junction held 4 bases outside the gene matches. Germline loops: CDR1 SGHTA, CDR2 FQGNSA. This CDR3 has 14 amino acids. The CDR3 DNA reads as TGTGCCAGCAGTCCGGACAGGACTGGAAACACCATATATTTT. Translation: CASSPDRTGNTIYF.

This chain's CDR3 is CASSQEGQANGYTF. The CDR3 region has the DNA TGTGCCAGCAGCCAAGAGGGGCAGGCGAATGGCTACACCTTC. V and J are TRBV3-1 (or the pseudogene TRBV3-2) and TRBJ1-2; a weak D match, TRBD1 (5 bases). The CDR3 consists of 14 residues. Germline V lookup: CDR1 LGHDT, CDR2 YNNKEL (reference sequence). Deletions cut 0 bases from V and 6 bases from J, with 11 bases between.

Only a few counts were recorded for this clone. Other DNA sequences in the sample encode the same CDR3. The chain employs TRBV15 and TRBJ1-2; possibly TRBD1 for D (5 bases). The CDR3 length is 14 residues. V was shortened by 0 bases and J by 1 base, with 6 bases between the two germline ends. Per germline, CDR1 LNHNV and CDR2 YYDKDF (reference sequence). CDR3 bases: TGTGCCACCAGCAGAGACAGGGTTAACTATGGCTACACCTTC. Its translation: CATSRDRVNYGYTF.

This rearrangement joins TRBV6-6 to TRBJ2-1; 7 nucleotides agree with TRBD2. V trimming: 6 bases; J trimming: 9 bases; junction bases outside the gene matches: 11. CDR3 length: 14 amino acids. Germline-derived CDR1 and CDR2 are MNHNY and SVGAGI (reference sequence). CDR3 in amino acids: CASRPGLRQGEQFF. The CDR3 region has the DNA TGTGCCAGCAGACCGGGACTACGCCAGGGTGAGCAGTTCTTC.

The rearrangement uses TRBV7-9 and TRBJ2-7; D might be TRBD1 (6 bases). Trimming cost V 6 bases and J 6 bases, with 18 bases left between them. The CDR3 is 14 residues long. CDR1 SEHNR and CDR2 FQNEAQ come from the germline V gene (reference sequence). CDR3 in DNA: TGTGCCAGCAGGCCTCCATTGGACAGAGGCGAGCAGTACTTC. It yields the protein CASRPPLDRGEQYF.

The chain is built from TRBV7-9 and TRBJ2-5, with D perhaps TRBD2 (6 bases). The CDR3 covers 15 residues. V shed 6 bases and J shed 5 bases, with 19 bases lying between them. In germline, CDR1 is SEHNR, CDR2 FQNEAQ (reference sequence). The CDR3 bases are TGTGCCAGCAGGGGGACGCGGGACTCGAGTGAGACCCAGTACTTC. Residues: CASRGTRDSSETQYF.

This chain links TRBV4-1 with TRBJ1-4, with TRBD1 matching 10 bases. V lost 8 bases and J lost 8; bases outside the gene matches: 14. Germline assignment: CDR1 MGHRA and CDR2 YSYEKL. The CDR3 has 16 amino acids. The CDR3 spells CASSPGQGNRGEKLFF. The CDR3 DNA is TGCGCCAGCTCGCCGGGACAGGGGAATAGAGGGGAAAAACTGTTTTTT.

This clone was recorded once. The rearrangement links TRBV3-1 (or the pseudogene TRBV3-2) to TRBJ2-2; 13 bases agree with TRBD2. The CDR3 has 16 amino acids. J was trimmed by 8 bases and V by 7 bases; bases with no gene match: 10. CDR1 is LGHDT, CDR2 YNNKEL, per germline (reference sequence). CDR3 residues: CASNLRTSGGRGELFF. The CDR3, as DNA: TGTGCCAGCAACCTGCGGACTAGCGGGGGCCGAGGGGAGCTGTTTTTT.

This chain connects TRBV27 to TRBJ2-7, with D perhaps TRBD2 (6 bases). V was trimmed by 5 bases and J by 5 bases, leaving 13 bases between them. Per the germline V gene, CDR1 is MNHEY and CDR2 is SMNVEV (reference sequence). CDR3 length: 13 amino acids. The CDR3 reads CASSPTGLHEQYF. The CDR3, as DNA: TGTGCCAGCAGTCCGACGGGACTCCACGAGCAGTACTTC.

This clone was seen just once. The gene calls are TRBV12-3 or TRBV12-4 and TRBJ2-7; no clear D gene. The CDR3 extends over 13 amino acids. Trimming removed 5 bases at V and 2 bases at J, with 10 bases between. The CDR3 DNA reads TGTGCCAGCAGTAAATCGGTCCCCTACGAGCAGTACTTC. It codes for CASSKSVPYEQYF.

V is TRBV28 and J is TRBJ1-4; D perhaps matches TRBD1 (6 bases). In germline, CDR1 is MDHEN, CDR2 SYDVKM. Trimming removed 5 bases from V and 6 bases from J, with 19 bases in between. The CDR3 spans 16 residues. Written as DNA, the CDR3 is TGTGCCAGCAGTCCTGGGGGCCGACGGGGAGATGAAAAACTGTTTTTT. Translated: CASSPGGRRGDEKLFF. Using reference TRBV28 and TRBJ1-4 for the parts outside the CDR3, the full variable domain is DVKVTQSSRYLVKRTGEKVFLECVQDMDHENMFWYRQDPGLGLRLIYFSYDVKMKEKGDIPEGYSVSREKKERFSLILESASTNQTSMYLCASSPGGRRGDEKLFFGSGTQLSVL.

The gene calls are TRBV6-4 and TRBJ2-1; a possible D gene is TRBD2 (5 bases). The CDR3 is 14 residues long. Trimming cost V 0 bases and J 4 bases, with 7 bases left between them. The germline V gene has CDR1 MRHNA and CDR2 SNTAGT. The CDR3 nucleotides read TGTGCCAGCAGTGACTCACTAGATTACAATGAGCAGTTCTTC. This codes for CASSDSLDYNEQFF.

The V gene is TRBV7-9, the J gene TRBJ2-5, with 11 bases lining up with TRBD2. The germline V gene has CDR1 SEHNR and CDR2 FQNEAQ (reference sequence). J was trimmed by 4 bases and V by 3 bases; bases with no gene match: 1. The CDR3 totals 14 residues. Here the CDR3 reads CASSLTSGAETQYF. The DNA for the CDR3 is TGTGCCAGCAGCTTGACTAGCGGGGCAGAGACCCAGTACTTC.